Here is one TCR beta chain with its context. TCRdb re-derived calls from the RACE reads in MiXCR, one entry per CDR3 protein. The sample holds roughly 380,000 distinct CDR3 sequences, about 6% seen once. This entry comes from a study of human T cells and chemical hapten exposure. Sample time point: patch test 2, 6 weeks after DPC sensitization. Treatment meaning: therapeutic diphenylcyclopropenone sensitization with weekly scalp DPC. Phlebotomy was performed prior to application of every patch test. The CDR3 covers 11 residues. Per germline, CDR1 SQVTM and CDR2 ANQGSEA. Trimming cost V 5 bases and J 12 bases, with 17 bases left between them.

This clonotype was sampled from a woman between 18 and 29 years old with alopecia areata. Some clones in this sample may be carry-over from other donors' samples. The source material was whole blood, sampled in connection with sensitization to the hapten diphenylcyclopropenone (DPC). The rearrangement joins TRBV29-1 to TRBJ2-7, with D possibly being TRBD2 (7 bases). The chain's CDR3 is CSVRSGGEWYF. The CDR3, as DNA: TGCAGCGTTAGGTCGGGGGGCGAATGGTACTTC.